This T cell receptor (beta chain) originates from a study of response to subunit inactivated influenza vaccine. Study-wide results and limits: Authors suggested that a seasonal influenza vaccination recruits few new T cells each time.

The CDR3 spans 12 residues. Trimming removed 0 bases from V and 5 bases from J, with 8 bases in between. Germline loops: CDR1 GTSNPN, CDR2 SVGIG (reference sequence). This clonotype was seen a handful of times. Its antigen is as yet unknown. Using its own MiXCR run on the RT-PCR reads, TCRdb lists one record per CDR3 protein. The data hold under 750,000 distinct CDR3 sequences, with over 9.5% observed a single time. This sequence was found in a man in his fifties who received an inactivated influenza vaccine. The sample in question was PBMCs from blood, obtained on the day of vaccination. The chain is built from TRBV30 and TRBJ2-7; perhaps TRBD1 as D (6 bases). The CDR3 protein is CAWSVQGNEQYF. CDR3 in DNA: TGTGCCTGGAGTGTACAGGGCAACGAGCAGTACTTC.